This is a list of T cell receptor beta chains from one sample in a study of T cell responses to AZD1222 COVID-19 vaccine. Clones were read by immunoSEQ multiplex PCR, and TCRdb kept only the in-frame ones, dropping some. The sample shows approximately 140,000 clones, approximately 92% of them seen only once. The sample in question was peripheral blood, obtained 28 days after the second AZD1222 dose. The receptor set was obtained from an adult who received the AZD1222 COVID-19 vaccine. Each CDR3 is given with its conserved first and last residue. The order of the fields is clone size, V gene, CDR3 length, J gene, D gene, CDR3 DNA, CDR3 protein. D genes are given only for firm matches. Clone size is shown for a subset of rows, as once, few, many or a class of expanded clone.

clone size: .; V gene: TRBV27; CDR3 length: 14; J gene: TRBJ2-7; D gene: TRBD1; CDR3 DNA: TGTGCCAGCAGTTTTCTCGGACAGGCCTACGAGCAGTACTTC; CDR3 protein: CASSFLGQAYEQYF
clone size: .; V gene: TRBV19; CDR3 length: 15; J gene: TRBJ1-1; D gene: TRBD1; CDR3 DNA: TGTGCCAGTAGGGTCAACTTCGGACAGGACCTTGAAGCTTTCTTT; CDR3 protein: CASRVNFGQDLEAFF
clone size: .; V gene: TRBV6-5; CDR3 length: 14; J gene: TRBJ2-5; D gene: TRBD1; CDR3 DNA: TGTGCCAGCAGTTACTCAGGGGGCCCTGAGACCCAGTACTTC; CDR3 protein: CASSYSGGPETQYF
clone size: .; V gene: TRBV6-5; CDR3 length: 14; J gene: TRBJ2-7; D gene: TRBD1; CDR3 DNA: TGTGCCAGCAGTTCGTGGACAGGGGACTACGAGCAGTACTTC; CDR3 protein: CASSSWTGDYEQYF
clone size: .; V gene: TRBV7-9; CDR3 length: 14; J gene: TRBJ2-3; D gene: .; CDR3 DNA: TGTGCAGTCGGGGCAGGGTTTTTCACAGATACGCAGTATTTT; CDR3 protein: CAVGAGFFTDTQYF
clone size: few; V gene: TRBV14; CDR3 length: 15; J gene: TRBJ2-1; D gene: TRBD1; CDR3 DNA: TGTGCCAGCAGCCCGGCAGGGGGCGCGAACAATGAGCAGTTCTTC; CDR3 protein: CASSPAGGANNEQFF
clone size: .; V gene: TRBV4-1; CDR3 length: 15; J gene: TRBJ2-7; D gene: .; CDR3 DNA: TGCGCCAGCAGCCAAACCCCGGGACTGAACTACGAGCAGTACTTC; CDR3 protein: CASSQTPGLNYEQYF
clone size: once; V gene: TRBV6-5; CDR3 length: 15; J gene: TRBJ2-3; D gene: TRBD2; CDR3 DNA: TGTGCCAGCAGTTACTCGGGGCTAGCGGGAGATACGCAGTATTTT; CDR3 protein: CASSYSGLAGDTQYF
clone size: .; V gene: TRBV30; CDR3 length: 16; J gene: TRBJ2-3; D gene: .; CDR3 DNA: TGTGCCTGGAATGGGGGACCCATATCGGGCACAGATACGCAGTATTTT; CDR3 protein: CAWNGGPISGTDTQYF
clone size: .; V gene: TRBV10-3; CDR3 length: 15; J gene: TRBJ1-5; D gene: TRBD1; CDR3 DNA: TGTGCCATCAGTGAGTCGACAGGGCAGGGTCAGCCCCAGCATTTT; CDR3 protein: CAISESTGQGQPQHF
clone size: .; V gene: TRBV12-3/TRBV12-4; CDR3 length: 11; J gene: TRBJ2-7; D gene: .; CDR3 DNA: TGTGCCAGCAGTTCTTCCTACGAGCAGTACTTC; CDR3 protein: CASSSSYEQYF
clone size: .; V gene: TRBV19; CDR3 length: 14; J gene: TRBJ2-3; D gene: TRBD2; CDR3 DNA: TGTGCCAGTAGTACTAGCGGGAGTACGGATACGCAGTATTTT; CDR3 protein: CASSTSGSTDTQYF
clone size: .; V gene: TRBV20-1; CDR3 length: 10; J gene: TRBJ2-5; D gene: .; CDR3 DNA: TGCAGTGCTAGTGAAGAGACCCAGTACTTC; CDR3 protein: CSASEETQYF
clone size: .; V gene: TRBV27; CDR3 length: 19; J gene: TRBJ2-2; D gene: TRBD2; CDR3 DNA: TGTGCCAGCAGTTTATCTCCATTTCCAACAACTAGCGACACCGGGGAGCTGTTTTTT; CDR3 protein: CASSLSPFPTTSDTGELFF
clone size: .; V gene: TRBV20-1; CDR3 length: 11; J gene: TRBJ2-1; D gene: .; CDR3 DNA: TGCAGTGCTCCGCCGGACAATGAGCAGTTCTTC; CDR3 protein: CSAPPDNEQFF
clone size: once; V gene: TRBV6-5; CDR3 length: 14; J gene: TRBJ1-2; D gene: TRBD1; CDR3 DNA: TGTGCCAGCAGTTACAGGGACAGCGGCTATGGCTACACCTTC; CDR3 protein: CASSYRDSGYGYTF
clone size: .; V gene: TRBV6-4; CDR3 length: 14; J gene: TRBJ2-1; D gene: .; CDR3 DNA: TGTGCCAGCAGCGCCCGACTAGCAGGGGATGAGCAGTTCTTC; CDR3 protein: CASSARLAGDEQFF
clone size: few; V gene: TRBV7-2; CDR3 length: 14; J gene: TRBJ1-2; D gene: .; CDR3 DNA: TGTGCCAGCAGCTTAGGGGGGGGCAACTATGGCTACACCTTC; CDR3 protein: CASSLGGGNYGYTF
clone size: .; V gene: TRBV7-2; CDR3 length: 13; J gene: TRBJ2-1; D gene: .; CDR3 DNA: TGTGCCAGCAGCCCCCGGGCGCGGCGTGAGCAGTTCTTC; CDR3 protein: CASSPRARREQFF
clone size: .; V gene: TRBV24-1; CDR3 length: 17; J gene: TRBJ2-3; D gene: .; CDR3 DNA: TGTGCCACCAGTGATTTGGGCGGGTCCGTCAGCACAGATACGCAGTATTTT; CDR3 protein: CATSDLGGSVSTDTQYF
clone size: .; V gene: TRBV5-4; CDR3 length: 14; J gene: TRBJ2-1; D gene: .; CDR3 DNA: TGTGCCAGCAGCCTAGGGACTGTTGGGTCTGGGCAGTTCTTC; CDR3 protein: CASSLGTVGSGQFF
clone size: .; V gene: TRBV27; CDR3 length: 14; J gene: TRBJ2-7; D gene: TRBD2; CDR3 DNA: TGTGCCAGCCGACCGAGCGGGAGCTCCTACGAGCAGTACTTC; CDR3 protein: CASRPSGSSYEQYF
clone size: .; V gene: TRBV19; CDR3 length: 15; J gene: TRBJ2-1; D gene: .; CDR3 DNA: TGTGCCAGTAGTATTTCCCGGGACTGGTTCTATGAGCAGTTCTTC; CDR3 protein: CASSISRDWFYEQFF
clone size: .; V gene: TRBV7-8; CDR3 length: 16; J gene: TRBJ1-1; D gene: .; CDR3 DNA: TGTGCCAGCAGCTTACTCCCGACGGGGTCGGACACTGAAGCTTTCTTT; CDR3 protein: CASSLLPTGSDTEAFF
clone size: .; V gene: TRBV3-1/TRBV3-2; CDR3 length: 13; J gene: TRBJ1-1; D gene: .; CDR3 DNA: TGTGCCAGCAGCCGGACTGGGAACACTGAAGCTTTCTTT; CDR3 protein: CASSRTGNTEAFF
clone size: once; V gene: TRBV20-1; CDR3 length: 14; J gene: TRBJ1-1; D gene: .; CDR3 DNA: TGCAGTGCTAGTAAGGGAGGACTGAACACTGAAGCTTTCTTT; CDR3 protein: CSASKGGLNTEAFF